This passage covers 25 T cell receptor beta chains from one sample sequenced in a study of Ad26.COV2.S vaccination and SARS-CoV-2 variants. The protocol was immunoSEQ multiplex PCR, while the TCRdb copy is restricted to in-frame clones and leaves out a portion. The table has 200,000 to 250,000 clones, over 75% seen once; the top ten hold approximately 11%. Treatment meaning: some 20 received Ad26.COV2.S at low or high dose, single or two shots; 5 received placebo; per-sample allocation not given. After the first vaccine or placebo injection, samples were drawn on day 63. The sample here was peripheral blood, taken in a trial of Ad26.COV2.S vaccine versus placebo. The origin of the receptors is a person between 18 and 59 years old who received the Ad26.COV2.S COVID-19 vaccine or a placebo.

The table lists this clone with a count of one. This sequence joins TRBV4-2 and TRBJ2-3, with 8 positions matching TRBD2. Germline V gives CDR1 LGHNA, CDR2 YNFKEQ. The CDR3 length is 16 residues. The trim removed 4 bases at V and 5 bases at J, leaving 11 bases unmatched. CDR3 region: CASSPRVREGEDTQYF. CDR3 in DNA: TGTGCCAGCAGCCCTAGGGTACGGGAGGGAGAAGATACGCAGTATTTT.

V is TRBV19 and J is TRBJ1-6, with 9 bases matching TRBD1. Losses at the gene ends were 11 bases for V and 6 bases for J; bases not matched to a gene: 2. Germline CDR1 is LNHDA and CDR2 is SQIVND (reference sequence). The CDR3 is 12 amino acids. This CDR3 is CAAGQGNSPLHF. The CDR3 bases are TGTGCCGCGGGACAGGGTAATTCACCCCTCCACTTT. The whole variable domain, remainder taken from reference TRBV19 and TRBJ1-6, is DGGITQSPKYLFRKEGQNVTLSCEQNLNHDAMYWYRQDPGQGLRLIYYSQIVNDFQKGDIAEGYSVSREKKESFPLTVTSAQKNPTAFYLCAAGQGNSPLHFGNGTRLTVT.

This clone was observed a single time. This chain uses TRBV18 with TRBJ2-1; 9 bases agree with TRBD2. The J segment lost 7 bases and the V segment lost 4 bases, leaving 14 bases of the junction unmatched. CDR3 length equals 17 residues. Germline V gene sequence: CDR1 KGHSH, CDR2 LQKENI. The CDR3 is CASSRGSGSPWRNEQFF. DNA of the CDR3: TGTGCCAGCTCACGGGGTAGCGGGAGCCCTTGGAGAAATGAGCAGTTCTTC.

This clone appeared once. This chain connects TRBV7-9 to TRBJ1-3; D not certain. Germline V gene lookup returns CDR1 SEHNR and CDR2 FQNEAQ (reference sequence). The ends were cut back, 5 bases at V and 0 bases at J, with 11 bases in the middle. The CDR3 sequence is 15 residues long. The CDR3 nucleotides read TGTGCCAGCAGCCCTCAGGCGGTCTCTGGAAACACCATATATTTT. It specifies CASSPQAVSGNTIYF.

Here the CDR3 DNA reads TGTGCCAGCAGACAGGGGACATCCTACGAGCAGTACTTC. Its protein is CASRQGTSYEQYF. V is TRBV28 and J is TRBJ2-7, with 7 bases identical to TRBD1. V shed 6 bases, J shed 1 base, and the junction held 3 bases outside the gene matches. Germline V gene sequence: CDR1 MDHEN, CDR2 SYDVKM. The CDR3 has 13 amino acids.

Worth noting for this clone: This is likely a read error, given that the CDR3 carries no conserved phenylalanine or tryptophan at its end. The DNA is left out, because the CDR3 cannot be placed on it with certainty; the CDR3 is given as TCRdb lists it. The chain is built from TRBV28 and TRBJ1-1; the table's D call, TRBD1, was not checked against the DNA. The CDR3 is 11 residues long, ends included. Germline CDR1 MDHEN, CDR2 SYDVKM. The CDR3 here is CASSTGTALLY.

The chain couples TRBV7-9 to TRBJ1-4, with unresolved D. The CDR3 is made up of 14 amino acids. With 4 bases removed from V and 8 bases from J, the gap between germline ends came to 14 bases. Germline V gene data show CDR1 as SEHNR and CDR2 as FQNEAQ (reference sequence). The CDR3 DNA reads TGTGCCAGCAGCTCCGCGGCCGTGAACGAAAAACTGTTTTTT. This codes for CASSSAAVNEKLFF.

The CDR3 DNA reads as TGTGCCAGCAGTTTTCCAGGACGCCGCGAGCAGTACTTC. Its protein is CASSFPGRREQYF. V usage is TRBV12-3 or TRBV12-4 and J usage is TRBJ2-7, with D unresolved. The CDR3 spans 13 residues. Trimming cost V 3 bases and J 6 bases, with 12 bases left between them.

The rearrangement joins TRBV19 to TRBJ2-1; no clear D. The CDR3 extends over 15 amino acids. V was cut by 3 bases and J by 6 bases, with 15 bases left in between. Germline lookup yields CDR1 LNHDA and CDR2 SQIVND (reference sequence). This CDR3 is CASSINGGVVNEQFF. The CDR3 region has the DNA TGTGCCAGTAGTATTAATGGCGGAGTGGTCAATGAGCAGTTCTTC. Drawing the rest from reference TRBV19 and TRBJ2-1, the complete variable domain is DGGITQSPKYLFRKEGQNVTLSCEQNLNHDAMYWYRQDPGQGLRLIYYSQIVNDFQKGDIAEGYSVSREKKESFPLTVTSAQKNPTAFYLCASSINGGVVNEQFFGPGTRLTVL.

This clone was recorded once. The genes are TRBV9 and TRBJ1-3; D not certain. CDR3 size: 15 residues. Trimming took 4 bases from V and 6 from J, leaving 17 bases between them. Per the germline V gene, CDR1 is SGDLS and CDR2 is YYNGEE. CDR3 loop: CASSTTGGKTNTIYF. CDR3 sequence (DNA): TGTGCCAGCAGCACCACGGGTGGTAAGACAAACACCATATATTTT. The full variable domain, its missing parts supplied by reference TRBV9 and TRBJ1-3, is DSGVTQTPKHLITATGQRVTLRCSPRSGDLSVYWYQQSLDQGLQFLIQYYNGEERAKGNILERFSAQQFPDLHSELNLSSLELGDSALYFCASSTTGGKTNTIYFGEGSWLTVV.

The rearrangement joins TRBV5-4 to TRBJ1-1, with a possible D match to TRBD1 (6 bases). V was clipped by 1 base and J by 1 base, with 14 bases between them. CDR1 is SGHNT and CDR2 is YYREEE in the germline V gene (reference sequence). This CDR3 spans 16 amino acids. CDR3 sequence (DNA): TGTGCCAGCAGCTTGTGGGCAGGGGATCCGAACACTGAAGCTTTCTTT. It codes for CASSLWAGDPNTEAFF.

The chain links TRBV29-1 to TRBJ2-7, with 15 positions matching TRBD2. This CDR3 comprises 14 residues. CDR1 is SQVTM, CDR2 ANQGSEA, per germline. The V gene end was trimmed by 6 bases and the J gene end by 2 bases; junction bases not matched to a gene: 2. The CDR3 DNA reads TGCAGCGTATGGACTAGCGGGGGGGCCTACGAGCAGTACTTC. Translating gives CSVWTSGGAYEQYF.

The chain joins TRBV7-2 to TRBJ2-5; 11 bases are shared with TRBD2. V shed 5 bases and J 0 bases; nucleotides not matched to a gene: 14. The CDR3 spans 19 residues. CDR1 is SGHTA and CDR2 is FQGNSA in the germline V gene. CDR3 bases: TGTGCCAGCAGCCCCCGCCTAGCGGGAGGACCCGCCCACCAAGAGACCCAGTACTTC. Its translation: CASSPRLAGGPAHQETQYF.

V gene TRBV11-2 combines with J gene TRBJ2-3; D possibly corresponds to TRBD2 (6 bases). The CDR3 spans 16 residues. V shed 2 bases and J shed 4 bases, with 16 bases lying between them. Germline-derived CDR1 and CDR2 are SGHAT and FQNNGV. In DNA form, the CDR3 reads TGTGCCAGCAGCTTAAGGTGGACGGAGGGGCCAGATACGCAGTATTTT. It is translated as CASSLRWTEGPDTQYF. The whole variable domain, remainder taken from reference TRBV11-2 and TRBJ2-3, is EAGVAQSPRYKIIEKRQSVAFWCNPISGHATLYWYQQILGQGPKLLIQFQNNGVVDDSQLPKDRFSAERLKGVDSTLKIQPAKLEDSAVYLCASSLRWTEGPDTQYFGPGTRLTVL.

The chain carries TRBV7-2 and TRBJ2-7; D uncertain. Germline values: CDR1 SGHTA, CDR2 FQGNSA. V was trimmed by 5 bases and J by 5 bases, leaving 10 bases between them. The CDR3 covers 12 residues. DNA for the CDR3: TGTGCCAGCAGCCCCCCCAACCACGAGCAGTACTTC. Protein sequence: CASSPPNHEQYF.

The chain uses TRBV14 and TRBJ1-1, with D unclear. The CDR3 loop spans 13 amino acids. V gave up 0 bases and J gave up 4 bases, with 6 bases separating them. Germline V CDR1 and CDR2: SGHDN, FVKESK. CDR3 sequence reads: CASSQEEVTEAFF. CDR3 DNA: TGTGCCAGCAGCCAAGAAGAGGTCACTGAAGCTTTCTTT.

The chain combines TRBV6-5 with TRBJ1-2; D is unresolved. Germline V gene lookup returns CDR1 MNHEY and CDR2 SVGAGI. With 5 bases removed from V and 7 bases from J, the gap between germline ends came to 17 bases. The CDR3 spans 14 residues. In nucleotides, the CDR3 is TGTGCCAGCAGTAGGGCATGGGGTCCTCGTGGCTACACCTTC. Translated, it gives CASSRAWGPRGYTF.

This rearrangement joins TRBV28 to TRBJ1-6; a possible D gene is TRBD1 (6 bases). Germline CDR1 is MDHEN and CDR2 is SYDVKM. Trimming cost V 5 bases and J 6 bases, with 11 bases left between them. The CDR3 spans 14 residues. CDR3 residues: CASSIQGGNSPLHF. The CDR3 DNA sequence: TGTGCCAGCAGTATACAGGGAGGTAATTCACCCCTCCACTTT.

The rearrangement joins TRBV5-1 to TRBJ2-5; 10 positions agree with TRBD2. Germline loops: CDR1 SGHRS, CDR2 YFSETQ. With 3 bases clipped from V and 5 bases from J, the junction kept 1 base outside the gene matches. CDR3 length: 13 amino acids. The CDR3 reads CASSSGLAETQYF. DNA for the CDR3: TGCGCCAGCAGCTCGGGACTAGCGGAGACCCAGTACTTC.

V is TRBV19 and J is TRBJ2-5, with no clear D. V was shortened by 3 bases and J by 2 bases, with 10 bases between the two germline ends. Germline loops: CDR1 LNHDA, CDR2 SQIVND (reference sequence). The CDR3 consists of 14 residues. In DNA form, the CDR3 reads TGTGCCAGTAGTATCAACGGGCCACAAGAGACCCAGTACTTC. Its translation is CASSINGPQETQYF.

The genes are TRBV19 and TRBJ1-1; TRBD1 aligns across 7 bases. V was pared by 3 bases and J by 4 bases, with 5 bases of the junction left unmatched. Germline-derived CDR1 and CDR2 are LNHDA and SQIVND (reference sequence). This CDR3 has 14 residues. In nucleotides, the CDR3 is TGTGCCAGTAGTATGACAGGGAAGGGCACTGAAGCTTTCTTT. Translating gives CASSMTGKGTEAFF.

This sequence joins TRBV7-3 and TRBJ2-5; 10 bases are a match to TRBD1. Unmatched junction bases numbered 5, after V lost 5 bases and J lost 2 bases. The CDR3 covers 15 residues. Germline CDR1 is SGHTA and CDR2 is FQGTGA. The CDR3 region is CASSPTGGRQETQYF. As DNA, the CDR3 is TGTGCCAGCAGCCCGACAGGGGGCCGGCAAGAGACCCAGTACTTC.

The chain has TRBV6-5 and TRBJ2-7; TRBD1 is a possible D gene (6 bases). The V end was cut by 6 bases, the J end by 6 bases, with 21 bases between. Germline lookup yields CDR1 MNHEY and CDR2 SVGAGI. The CDR3 runs to 15 residues. As DNA, the CDR3 is TGTGCCAGCAGCCGGGACACACGTCGGCCAGGCGAGCAGTACTTC. Protein sequence: CASSRDTRRPGEQYF.

The chain recombines TRBV7-2 with TRBJ2-2, with D perhaps TRBD1 or TRBD2 (6 bases each). The CDR3 has 14 residues. V was shortened by 2 bases and J by 7 bases, with 11 bases between the two germline ends. In germline, CDR1 is SGHTA, CDR2 FQGNSA. CDR3 loop: CASSLNGGNGELFF. In DNA, the CDR3 is TGTGCCAGCAGCTTAAACGGGGGCAACGGGGAGCTGTTTTTT. Complete variable domain (other parts from reference TRBV7-2 and TRBJ2-2): GAGVSQSPSNKVTEKGKDVELRCDPISGHTALYWYRQSLGQGLEFLIYFQGNSAPDKSGLPSDRFSAERTGGSVSTLTIQRTQQEDSAVYLCASSLNGGNGELFFGEGSRLTVL.

V gene TRBV7-6 combines with J gene TRBJ1-3, with 10 bases identical to TRBD1. Germline loops: CDR1 SGHVS, CDR2 FNYEAQ. V lost 1 base, J lost 2 bases, and 5 bases stayed unmatched. This CDR3 has 17 residues. This CDR3 is CASSLGGQGLAGNTIYF. Written as DNA, the CDR3 is TGTGCCAGCAGCTTAGGGGGACAGGGGCTGGCTGGAAACACCATATATTTT.